What follows is one T cell receptor (beta chain) and its context. Germline V gene data show CDR1 as KGHSH and CDR2 as LQKENI. The CDR3 is made up of 15 amino acids. Trimming removed 2 bases from V and 5 bases from J, with 16 bases in between. This record belongs to a study of blood T cell repertoires in COVID-19. Overall study: Specimens from acute and convalescent COVID-19 originated in the United States, Italy and Spain. T cells, B-cell-depleted T cells, or PBMCs supplied cDNA or gDNA.

Source study methods: Nucleated cell counts were estimated from reference gene primer amplification. Assay used: immunoSEQ multiplex PCR; TCRdb lists only in-frame clones, some missing. V and J calls and clone size follow that table, whereas D and trimming were derived from the DNA. The data show about 100,000 clones, roughly 88% seen once. Sequenced input: peripheral blood. This chain uses TRBV18 with TRBJ2-7; maybe TRBD2 (5 bases). The TCR originated in a human donor in a cohort sampled during active COVID-19. The CDR3 DNA reads as TGTGCCAGCTCACCAATTCCGGGAACCCTCGACGAGCAGTACTTC. Its translation is CASSPIPGTLDEQYF.